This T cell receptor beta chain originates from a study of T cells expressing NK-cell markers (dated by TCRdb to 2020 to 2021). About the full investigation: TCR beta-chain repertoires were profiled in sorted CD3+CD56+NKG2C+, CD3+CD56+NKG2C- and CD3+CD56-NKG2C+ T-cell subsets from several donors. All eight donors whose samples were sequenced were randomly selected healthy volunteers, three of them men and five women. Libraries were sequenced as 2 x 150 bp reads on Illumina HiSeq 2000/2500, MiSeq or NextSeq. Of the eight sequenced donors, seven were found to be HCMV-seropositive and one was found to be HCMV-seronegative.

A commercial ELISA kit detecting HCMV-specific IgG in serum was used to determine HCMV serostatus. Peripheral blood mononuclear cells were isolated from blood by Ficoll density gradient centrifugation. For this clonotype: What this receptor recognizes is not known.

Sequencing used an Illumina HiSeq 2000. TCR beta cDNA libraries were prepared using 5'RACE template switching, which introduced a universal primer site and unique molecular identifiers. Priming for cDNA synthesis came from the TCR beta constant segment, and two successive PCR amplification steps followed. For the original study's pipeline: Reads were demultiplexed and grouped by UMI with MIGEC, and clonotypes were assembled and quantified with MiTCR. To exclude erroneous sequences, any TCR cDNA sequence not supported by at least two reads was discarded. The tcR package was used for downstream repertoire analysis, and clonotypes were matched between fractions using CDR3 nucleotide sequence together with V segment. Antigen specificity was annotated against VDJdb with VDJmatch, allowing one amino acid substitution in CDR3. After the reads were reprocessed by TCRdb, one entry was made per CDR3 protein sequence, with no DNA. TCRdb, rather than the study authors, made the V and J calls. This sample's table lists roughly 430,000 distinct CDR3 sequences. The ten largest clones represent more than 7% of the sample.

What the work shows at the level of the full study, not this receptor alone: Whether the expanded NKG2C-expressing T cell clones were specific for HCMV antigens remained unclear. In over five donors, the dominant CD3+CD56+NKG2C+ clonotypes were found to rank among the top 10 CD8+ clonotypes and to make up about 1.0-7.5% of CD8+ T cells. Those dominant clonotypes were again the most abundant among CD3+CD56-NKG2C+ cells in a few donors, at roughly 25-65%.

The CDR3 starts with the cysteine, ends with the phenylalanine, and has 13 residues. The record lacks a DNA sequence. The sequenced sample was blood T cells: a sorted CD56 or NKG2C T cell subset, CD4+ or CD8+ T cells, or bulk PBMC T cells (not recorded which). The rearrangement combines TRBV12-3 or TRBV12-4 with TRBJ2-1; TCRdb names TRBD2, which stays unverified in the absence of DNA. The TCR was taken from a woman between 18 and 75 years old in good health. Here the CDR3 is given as CASSFSSSHEQFF.